Presented here are 25 T cell receptor beta chains from one specimen sequenced in a study of control samples from healthy donors and cancer patients. Profiling relied on immunoSEQ multiplex PCR, and the TCRdb table lists in-frame clones only, not all of them. The sample shows 130,000 or so clones, 88% of them seen only once. The sequenced sample consisted of blood. These TCRs come from a man aged 50 to 59 in good health.

This chain connects TRBV7-3 to TRBJ2-2; unclear D gene. V lost 0 bases and J 5 bases, leaving 10 bases between the germline ends. This CDR3 is built from 15 residues. Germline CDR1 and CDR2: SGHTA and FQGTGA. Here the CDR3 reads CASSLTGRSTGELFF. Here the CDR3 DNA reads TGTGCCAGCAGCTTAACGGGCAGGAGTACCGGGGAGCTGTTTTTT.

V is TRBV7-3 and J is TRBJ2-2; possibly TRBD1 or TRBD2 for D (6 bases each). Trimming removed 1 base from V and 4 bases from J, with 10 bases in between. CDR1 SGHTA and CDR2 FQGTGA come from the germline V gene. The CDR3 runs to 15 residues. CDR3 protein: CASSLIGGLTGELFF. The CDR3, as DNA: TGTGCCAGCAGCTTAATAGGGGGGCTCACCGGGGAGCTGTTTTTT.

The chain recombines TRBV2 with TRBJ2-4, with D unresolved. The CDR3 runs 14 residues. Germline V gene data show CDR1 as SNHLY and CDR2 as FYNNEI. V lost 2 bases and J lost 4, with 9 bases in between. CDR3 nucleotides: TGTGCCAGCAGTGAAACAGTGGGAAAAAACATTCAGTACTTC. Translation: CASSETVGKNIQYF.

The V gene is TRBV5-6, the J gene TRBJ1-1; the D is unclear. The CDR3 covers 12 residues. CDR1 and CDR2 from the germline V gene are SGHDT and YYEEEE. Trimming removed 2 bases at V and 5 bases at J, with 7 bases between. The CDR3 protein is CASSLSGTEAFF. CDR3 DNA: TGTGCCAGCAGCTTATCCGGAACTGAAGCTTTCTTT.

The chain joins TRBV18 to TRBJ2-3; TRBD1 aligns across 7 bases. Germline CDR1 is KGHSH and CDR2 is LQKENI. J lost 0 bases, V lost 4 bases, and 1 base had no gene match. This CDR3 is 14 amino acids long. The CDR3 loop reads CASSQTGSTDTQYF. CDR3 coding DNA: TGTGCCAGCTCACAGACAGGGAGCACAGATACGCAGTATTTT.

The chain is built from TRBV7-3 and TRBJ2-7; D tentatively fits TRBD1 or TRBD2 (7 bases each). The CDR3 is made up of 13 amino acids. Trimming removed 6 bases from V and 6 bases from J, with 15 bases in between. In germline, CDR1 is SGHTA, CDR2 FQGTGA. CDR3 coding DNA: TGTGCCAGCAGTCTACAGGGGACTACCGAGCAGTACTTC. Translation: CASSLQGTTEQYF.

The J gene is TRBJ1-3, the V gene TRBV28; no definite D call. Germline V gene sequence: CDR1 MDHEN, CDR2 SYDVKM. Trimming left V 3 bases short and J 0 bases short, with 6 bases between. The CDR3 extends over 14 amino acids. CDR3 nucleotides: TGTGCCAGCAGTTTCACGATCTCTGGAAACACCATATATTTT. Translation: CASSFTISGNTIYF.

The chain links TRBV5-5 to TRBJ1-1, with D unresolved. The CDR3 loop spans 15 amino acids. Germline loops: CDR1 SGHKS, CDR2 YYEKEE (reference sequence). Trimming took 3 bases from V and 1 from J, leaving 13 bases between them. The CDR3 here is CASSSFRLQNTEAFF. The CDR3, as DNA: TGTGCCAGCAGCTCCTTCCGCCTACAGAACACTGAAGCTTTCTTT. Variable domain in full (rest from reference TRBV5-5 and TRBJ1-1): DAGVTQSPTHLIKTRGQQVTLRCSPISGHKSVSWYQQVLGQGPQFIFQYYEKEERGRGNFPDRFSARQFPNYSSELNVNALLLGDSALYLCASSSFRLQNTEAFFGQGTRLTVV.

This clone was seen a few times. The chain uses TRBV6-1 and TRBJ2-5; TRBD1 might be the D (5 bases). The ends were cut back, 2 bases at V and 2 bases at J, with 9 bases in the middle. The germline V gene encodes CDR1 MNHNS and CDR2 SASEGT. This CDR3 has 14 residues. The CDR3 nucleotides read TGTGCCAGCAGTGAACATCAGGGACAAGAGACCCAGTACTTC. It codes for CASSEHQGQETQYF.

The chain joins TRBV7-9 to TRBJ2-5; 7 bases line up with TRBD1. Germline CDR1 SEHNR, CDR2 FQNEAQ (reference sequence). With 1 base clipped from V and 5 bases from J, the junction kept 7 bases outside the gene matches. The CDR3 has 15 residues. CDR3 loop: CASSLETDRIETQYF. Written as DNA, the CDR3 is TGTGCCAGCAGCTTAGAAACGGACAGGATCGAGACCCAGTACTTC.

The J gene is TRBJ1-5, the V gene TRBV4-1; tentatively, D is TRBD1 (5 bases). V lost 0 bases and J 2 bases, leaving 11 bases between the germline ends. Germline V lookup: CDR1 MGHRA, CDR2 YSYEKL. This CDR3 has 16 amino acids. CDR3 nucleotides: TGCGCCAGCAGCCAAGATGGGGGACTGGGCAATCAGCCCCAGCATTTT. It translates to CASSQDGGLGNQPQHF.

V and J are TRBV5-4 and TRBJ1-2, with TRBD1 as a possible D gene (5 bases). V gave up 4 bases and J gave up 6 bases, with 19 bases separating them. Germline CDR1 and CDR2: SGHNT and YYREEE (reference sequence). There are 15 residues in the CDR3. CDR3 DNA: TGTGCCAGCAGCCTGGACCCAGGGAAAGGGGATGGCTACACCTTC. Its protein is CASSLDPGKGDGYTF.

This chain joins TRBV3-1 (or the pseudogene TRBV3-2) and TRBJ1-1; 7 bases match TRBD1. Germline V gene sequence: CDR1 LGHDT, CDR2 YNNKEL (reference sequence). V gave up 4 bases and J gave up 1 base; unmatched junction bases: 3. The CDR3 spans 14 residues. The CDR3: CASSLTGPNTEAFF. The CDR3 DNA reads TGTGCCAGCAGCCTGACAGGGCCGAACACTGAAGCTTTCTTT.

V usage is TRBV19 and J usage is TRBJ2-2, with 7 positions matching TRBD2. Germline V gene data show CDR1 as LNHDA and CDR2 as SQIVND (reference sequence). Germline trimming cut 3 bases from V and 4 bases from J; bases unmatched to any gene: 14. This CDR3 region has 18 residues. CDR3 in amino acids: CASSINGVREGATGELFF. The CDR3 DNA is TGTGCCAGTAGTATTAACGGGGTAAGGGAGGGCGCCACCGGGGAGCTGTTTTTT.

This chain joins TRBV29-1 and TRBJ2-1, with 9 nucleotides matching TRBD1. The V segment lost 4 bases and the J segment 5 bases; nucleotides outside the gene matches: 6. Germline assignment: CDR1 SQVTM and CDR2 ANQGSEA. This CDR3 has 14 residues. The CDR3 spells CSVADRGGDNEQFF. The CDR3 DNA sequence: TGCAGCGTTGCGGACAGGGGTGGGGACAATGAGCAGTTCTTC.

The rearrangement uses TRBV4-1 and TRBJ1-5; the match to TRBD1 covers 7 bases. Germline-derived CDR1 and CDR2 are MGHRA and YSYEKL. This CDR3 contains 17 residues. J was trimmed by 5 bases and V by 2 bases; bases with no gene match: 12. The CDR3 region is CASSQTQGGRVDQPQHF. Written as DNA, the CDR3 is TGCGCCAGCAGCCAAACGCAGGGGGGCCGAGTGGATCAGCCCCAGCATTTT.

The rearrangement uses TRBV5-6 and TRBJ2-3, with D possibly called TRBD1 or TRBD2 (6 bases each). CDR1 is SGHDT, CDR2 YYEEEE, per germline. The V and J ends lost 2 bases and 4 bases respectively, with 17 bases between them. The CDR3 runs 16 residues. DNA of the CDR3: TGTGCCAGCAGCTTAGTAACGGACGGGGGCGCAGATACGCAGTATTTT. Translated: CASSLVTDGGADTQYF.

In its sample, this clone was seen once. The chain joins TRBV5-4 to TRBJ2-1; D is ambiguous. Trimming removed 3 bases from V and 4 bases from J, with 20 bases in between. The germline CDR1 and CDR2 sequences are SGHNT and YYREEE (reference sequence). This CDR3 spans 17 amino acids. The CDR3 DNA reads as TGTGCCAGCAGCTGGACGAATGGACCGACCGTGTACAATGAGCAGTTCTTC. Translating gives CASSWTNGPTVYNEQFF.

This sequence joins TRBV13 and TRBJ2-1, with D maybe TRBD1 (6 bases). CDR1 is PRHDT and CDR2 is FYEKMQ in the germline V gene (reference sequence). The length of the CDR3 is 15 residues. Trimming pared 5 bases from V and 0 bases from J, leaving 11 bases between. CDR3 DNA sequence: TGTGCCAGCAGCCCCGGACAGTTCTCCTACAATGAGCAGTTCTTC. Translating gives CASSPGQFSYNEQFF.

This chain joins TRBV15 and TRBJ2-5; D is uncertain. Trimming removed 5 bases from V and 4 bases from J, with 8 bases in between. The CDR3 length is 12 residues. Germline assignment: CDR1 LNHNV and CDR2 YYDKDF (reference sequence). The CDR3 DNA reads as TGTGCCACCAGCCTCCGTGGAGAGACCCAGTACTTC. The encoded protein is CATSLRGETQYF.

The chain combines TRBV3-1 (or the pseudogene TRBV3-2) with TRBJ2-1; TRBD2 agrees at 7 bases. The CDR3 is 16 residues long. The germline V gene encodes CDR1 LGHDT and CDR2 YNNKEL (reference sequence). V gave up 7 bases and J gave up 0 bases; unmatched junction bases: 9. The CDR3 region has the DNA TGTGCCAGCACCCCTGGGGGGGTAGGCTCCTACAATGAGCAGTTCTTC. Translated: CASTPGGVGSYNEQFF.

This chain joins TRBV16 and TRBJ1-5, with D unresolved. The germline V gene has CDR1 KGHSY and CDR2 FQNENV. Trimming took 1 base from V and 4 from J, leaving 11 bases between them. This CDR3 contains 15 residues. This CDR3 is CASSQFRSDNQPQHF. CDR3 nucleotide sequence: TGTGCCAGCAGCCAATTCAGGTCGGATAATCAGCCCCAGCATTTT.

V usage is TRBV19 and J usage is TRBJ2-5; 9 bases align to TRBD2. The CDR3 is 13 amino acids. CDR1 is LNHDA and CDR2 is SQIVND in the germline V gene (reference sequence). The junction had 6 bases not matched to a gene; V was cut back by 8 bases and J by 5 bases. CDR3 DNA: TGTGCCAGTTCTCGGACTAGCGAGGAGACCCAGTACTTC. This sequence encodes CASSRTSEETQYF. Complete variable domain (other parts from reference TRBV19 and TRBJ2-5): DGGITQSPKYLFRKEGQNVTLSCEQNLNHDAMYWYRQDPGQGLRLIYYSQIVNDFQKGDIAEGYSVSREKKESFPLTVTSAQKNPTAFYLCASSRTSEETQYFGPGTRLLVL.

This clone came up a few times. Since no conserved phenylalanine or tryptophan closes the CDR3, a read error is the likely cause. Because the CDR3's place on the DNA is in doubt, the DNA is left out and the CDR3 is given as listed by TCRdb. V gene TRBV21-1 combines with J gene TRBJ1-1. TRBV21-1 is labeled a pseudogene. Termini included, the CDR3 measures 11 amino acids. The CDR3 here is CASSKLAPSFG.

The chain employs TRBV6-6 and TRBJ1-4; TRBD1 agrees at 10 bases. Trimming cost V 4 bases and J 5 bases; bases outside gene matches: 7. The length of the CDR3 is 16 residues. The germline V gene has CDR1 MNHNY and CDR2 SVGAGI (reference sequence). The DNA for the CDR3 is TGTGCCAGCAGTTCCCCGGGACAGGGGCCGAATGAAAAACTGTTTTTT. Its translation is CASSSPGQGPNEKLFF.